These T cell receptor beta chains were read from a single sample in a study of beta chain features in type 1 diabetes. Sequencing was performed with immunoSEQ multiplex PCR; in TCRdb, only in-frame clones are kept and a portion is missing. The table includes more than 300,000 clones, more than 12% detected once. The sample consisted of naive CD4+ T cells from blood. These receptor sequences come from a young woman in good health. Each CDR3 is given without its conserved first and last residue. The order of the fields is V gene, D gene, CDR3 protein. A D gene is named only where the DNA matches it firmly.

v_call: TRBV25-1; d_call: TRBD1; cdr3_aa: ASSGGRVPYRGTEAF
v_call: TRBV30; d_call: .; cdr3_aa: AWSVSGRGGKLF
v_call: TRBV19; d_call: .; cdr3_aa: ASSIYRVGTGELF
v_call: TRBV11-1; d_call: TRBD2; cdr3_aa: ASSSGLAGGLQETQY
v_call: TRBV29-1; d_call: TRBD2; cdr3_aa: SAGLAGGDTGELF
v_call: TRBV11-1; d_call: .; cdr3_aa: ASSAMDSIDEQY
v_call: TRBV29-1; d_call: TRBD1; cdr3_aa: SVWDRAYTDTQY
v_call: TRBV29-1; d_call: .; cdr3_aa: SVGGMFLTEAF
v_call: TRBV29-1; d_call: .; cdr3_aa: SVRGGLNTEAF
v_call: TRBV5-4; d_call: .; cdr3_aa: ASSRQGSGSSTDTQY
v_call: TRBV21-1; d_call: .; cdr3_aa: ASTLRTGTGAPNTEAF
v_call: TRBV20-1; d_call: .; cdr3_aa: SARRVNEQF
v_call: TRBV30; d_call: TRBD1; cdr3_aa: ASTRDRGSTDTQY
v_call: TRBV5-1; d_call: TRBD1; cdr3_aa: ASSPGQGQETQY
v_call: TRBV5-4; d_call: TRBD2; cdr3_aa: ASSSPGTTITDTQY
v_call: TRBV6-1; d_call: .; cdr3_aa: ASSAASADYEQY
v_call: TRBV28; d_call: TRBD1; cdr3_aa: ATTGQTPYEQY
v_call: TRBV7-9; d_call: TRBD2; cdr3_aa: ASSAAGGRADTQY
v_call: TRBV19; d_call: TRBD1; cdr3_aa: ASSIGTGLNTEAF
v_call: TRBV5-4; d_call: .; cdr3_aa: ASSLTASSYNEQF
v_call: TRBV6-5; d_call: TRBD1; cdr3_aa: ASSVPGQGVPQY
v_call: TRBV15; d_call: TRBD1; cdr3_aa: ATSTTGTGRTEAF
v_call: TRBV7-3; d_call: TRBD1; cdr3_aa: ASSEGQAYSYEQY
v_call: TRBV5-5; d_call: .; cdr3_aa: ASSFWTANNEQF
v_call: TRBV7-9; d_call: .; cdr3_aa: ASSRVGRADTQY
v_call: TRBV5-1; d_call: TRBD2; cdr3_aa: ASSSSLAGAYEQY
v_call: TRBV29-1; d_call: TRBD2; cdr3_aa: SVGSGSEPYEQY
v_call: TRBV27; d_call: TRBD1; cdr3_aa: ASRPNRDRGINEQF
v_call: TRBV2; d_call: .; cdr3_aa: ASKGIQAPYEQY
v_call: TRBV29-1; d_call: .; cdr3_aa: SVDRDGADTQY
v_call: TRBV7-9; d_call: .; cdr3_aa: ASSPRRGYGYT
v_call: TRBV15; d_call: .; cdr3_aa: ATSRDQGKETQY
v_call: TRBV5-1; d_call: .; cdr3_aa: ASSLVLQETQY
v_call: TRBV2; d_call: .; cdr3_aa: ASSAIDTQY
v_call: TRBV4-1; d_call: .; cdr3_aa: ASSQDRENSYEQY
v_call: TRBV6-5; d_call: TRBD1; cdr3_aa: ASSQGLVREQY
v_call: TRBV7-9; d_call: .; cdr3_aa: ASSLGGGNTEAF
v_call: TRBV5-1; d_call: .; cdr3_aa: ASSLVPGNEQF
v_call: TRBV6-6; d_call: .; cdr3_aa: ASIAVAQETQY
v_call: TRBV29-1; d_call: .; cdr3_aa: SGGEDTQY
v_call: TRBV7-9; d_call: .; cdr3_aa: ASSLLPRTWLSYEQY
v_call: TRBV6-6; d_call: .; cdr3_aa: ASPPRDSNQPQH
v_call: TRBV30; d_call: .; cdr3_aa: AWSVQGSTEAF
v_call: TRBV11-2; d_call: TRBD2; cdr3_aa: ASSSGGTSGYEQY
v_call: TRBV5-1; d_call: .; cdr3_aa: ASATGTNTEAF
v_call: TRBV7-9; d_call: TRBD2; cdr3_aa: ASSLLAGRAFSGELF
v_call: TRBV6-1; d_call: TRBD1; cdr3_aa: ASSPGTGASYEQY